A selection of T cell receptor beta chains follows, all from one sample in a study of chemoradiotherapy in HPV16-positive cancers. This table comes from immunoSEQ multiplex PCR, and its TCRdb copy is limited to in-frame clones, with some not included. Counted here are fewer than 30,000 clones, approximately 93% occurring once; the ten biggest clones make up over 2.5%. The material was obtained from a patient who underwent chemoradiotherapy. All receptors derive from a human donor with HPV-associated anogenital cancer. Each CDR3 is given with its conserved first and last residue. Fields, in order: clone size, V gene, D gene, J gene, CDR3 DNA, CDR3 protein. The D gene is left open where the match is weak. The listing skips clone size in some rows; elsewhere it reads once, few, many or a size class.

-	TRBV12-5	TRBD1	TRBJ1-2	TGTGCTAGTGGTTTGCCCGCCCGGACAGGTAGTAACTATGGCTACACCTTC	CASGLPARTGSNYGYTF
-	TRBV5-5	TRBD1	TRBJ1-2	TGTGCCAGCAGCCCGGGACAGCTATCTAACTATGGCTACACCTTC	CASSPGQLSNYGYTF
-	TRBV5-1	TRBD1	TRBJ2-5	TGCGCCAGCAGCTCAACAGGGGGCGCGGAGACCCAGTACTTC	CASSSTGGAETQYF
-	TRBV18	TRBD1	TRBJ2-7	TGTGCCAGCTCACGGGGACAGGGGGGATACGAGCAGTACTTC	CASSRGQGGYEQYF
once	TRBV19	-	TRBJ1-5	TGTGCCAGTAGTCCGGGGATGGGGCGCGATCAGCCCCAGCATTTT	CASSPGMGRDQPQHF
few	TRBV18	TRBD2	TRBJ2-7	TGTGCCAGCTCACCACTTTCGAGAACTAGCGGGAGGGGAGTCTGGGAGCAGTACTTC	CASSPLSRTSGRGVWEQYF
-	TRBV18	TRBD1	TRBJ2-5	TGTGCCAGCTCACAGAACAGGGGGGAAGAGACCCAGTACTTC	CASSQNRGEETQYF
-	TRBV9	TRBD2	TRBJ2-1	TGTGCCAGCAGCGTAGAGCCCCGGGCGGGCCTAGCGGGGAGGTACAATGAGCAGTTCTTC	CASSVEPRAGLAGRYNEQFF
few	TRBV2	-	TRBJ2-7	TGTGCCAGCAGTGATGGGCGAAACTACGAGCAGTACTTC	CASSDGRNYEQYF
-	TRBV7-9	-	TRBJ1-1	TGTGCCAGCAGCTCGCCGAGGGGCGGGGCCACTGAAGCTTTCTTT	CASSSPRGGATEAFF
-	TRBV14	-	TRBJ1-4	TGTGCCAGCAGCCCTTGGACAACAAATGAAAAACTGTTTTTT	CASSPWTTNEKLFF
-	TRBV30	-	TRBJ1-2	TGTGCCTGGAGTGTATTTGGGCGTGAGGGTGGCTACACCTTC	CAWSVFGREGGYTF
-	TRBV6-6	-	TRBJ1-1	TGTGCCAGCACCTCTCGGGTTGAAGCTTTCTTT	CASTSRVEAFF
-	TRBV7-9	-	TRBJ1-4	TGTGCCATACGGTGGGATTCGGGTGAAAAACTGTTTTTT	CAIRWDSGEKLFF
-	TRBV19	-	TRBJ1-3	TGTGCCAGTAGTATTACGGCTTGGCTGAAGGGGCCTGGAAACACCATATATTTT	CASSITAWLKGPGNTIYF
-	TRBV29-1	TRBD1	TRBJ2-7	TGCAGCGGTACCGGGACAGGGTCCTACGAGCAGTACTTC	CSGTGTGSYEQYF
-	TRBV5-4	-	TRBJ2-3	TGTGCCAGCAGTGTGAAGGAGTCAGGGGCCGCAGATACGCAGTATTTT	CASSVKESGAADTQYF
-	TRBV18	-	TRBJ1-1	TGTGCCAGCTCACCGCAAGTCCTTAACACTGAAGCTTTCTTT	CASSPQVLNTEAFF
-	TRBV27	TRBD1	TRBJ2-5	TGTGCCAGCAGTTGGGACAGGGGGCGCAGGGAGACCCAGTACTTC	CASSWDRGRRETQYF
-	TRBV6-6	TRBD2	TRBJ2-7	TGTGCCAGCAGTTACAACTCCGGGGTAGCGGGCGAGCAGTACTTC	CASSYNSGVAGEQYF
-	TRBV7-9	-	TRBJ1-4	TGTGCCAGCAGCTTAGTTTCAGGGACGACTAATGAAAAACTGTTTTTT	CASSLVSGTTNEKLFF
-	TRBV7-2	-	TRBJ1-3	TGTGCCAGCAGCTTAGCGGCAGTTTCGAGCTCTGGAAACACCATATATTTT	CASSLAAVSSSGNTIYF
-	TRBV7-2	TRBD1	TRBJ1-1	TGTGCCAGCAGTCTCAGGGGGTGGGGCACTGAAGCTTTCTTT	CASSLRGWGTEAFF
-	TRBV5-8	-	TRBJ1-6	TGTGCCAGCAGCCCAGACAGGCCCTATTTTAATTCACCCCTCCACTTT	CASSPDRPYFNSPLHF
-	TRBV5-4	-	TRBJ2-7	TGTGCCAGCAGCTTGGGCAGGACGCCCTCCTACGAGCAGTACTTC	CASSLGRTPSYEQYF
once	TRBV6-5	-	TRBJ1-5	TGTGCCAGCAGTTTCGCGCCCGGCCGGAATCAGCCCCAGCATTTT	CASSFAPGRNQPQHF
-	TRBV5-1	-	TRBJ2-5	TGCGCCAGCAGCCCAGACGCGGGAGAGACCCAGTACTTC	CASSPDAGETQYF
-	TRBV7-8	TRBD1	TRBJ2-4	TGTGCCAGCAGCTTAGCGTTCAGTACGACAGGGGGAATCAAAAACATTCAGTACTTC	CASSLAFSTTGGIKNIQYF
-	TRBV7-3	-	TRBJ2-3	TGTGCCAGCAGCTTAGACCCTAGCGCCCTGGGGACGCAGTATTTT	CASSLDPSALGTQYF
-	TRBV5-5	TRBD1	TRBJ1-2	TGTGCCAGCAGCTCTCAGCAGGGACAGGGGGCTTTGGGCTACACCTTC	CASSSQQGQGALGYTF
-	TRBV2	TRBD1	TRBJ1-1	TGTGCCAGCACCGACAGGGAGGGGACTGAAGCTTTCTTT	CASTDREGTEAFF
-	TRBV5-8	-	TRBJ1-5	TGTGCCAGCAGCTTGGCCGTCGGCAGGGGCGATCAGCCCCAGCATTTT	CASSLAVGRGDQPQHF
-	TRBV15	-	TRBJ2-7	TGTGCCACCAGCTCCGGGACATCTGTTGGCGAGCAGTACTTC	CATSSGTSVGEQYF
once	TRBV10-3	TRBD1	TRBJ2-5	TGTGCCATCAGTGAAGGGACAGGGCCATACCAAGAGACCCAGTACTTC	CAISEGTGPYQETQYF
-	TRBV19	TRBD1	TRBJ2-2	TGTGCCAGTAGAAGGGACAGACGTATAGGGGAGCTGTTTTTT	CASRRDRRIGELFF
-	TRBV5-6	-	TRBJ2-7	TGTGCCAGCAGCTTGAGAGGGCCCAGGTACGAGCAGTACTTC	CASSLRGPRYEQYF
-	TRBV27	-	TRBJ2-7	TGTGCCAGCAGTTTATCCCCCTCCTACGAGCAGTACTTC	CASSLSPSYEQYF
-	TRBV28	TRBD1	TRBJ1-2	TGTGCCAGCAGCCGTCCGGGACAGGGTTATGGCTACACCTTC	CASSRPGQGYGYTF
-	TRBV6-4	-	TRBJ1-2	TGTGCCAGCAGTGACTCGAAAGGATATGGCTACACCTTC	CASSDSKGYGYTF
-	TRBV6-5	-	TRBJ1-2	TGTGCCAGCAGGGTTGGGGAACGGGGCTACACCTTC	CASRVGERGYTF
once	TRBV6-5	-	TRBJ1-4	TGTGCCAGCAGTTACGGGGATAGTGAAAAACTGTTTTTT	CASSYGDSEKLFF
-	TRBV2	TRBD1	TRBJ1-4	TGTGCCAGCAGCCCCGGGACAGGATATGAAAAACTGTTTTTT	CASSPGTGYEKLFF
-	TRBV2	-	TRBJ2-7	TGTGCCAGCAGTGGTCTACAGGGCACCGGGTACGAGCAGTACTTC	CASSGLQGTGYEQYF
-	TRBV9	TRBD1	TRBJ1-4	TGTGCCAGCAGCCCAGGACAGGGTAGAGCTAATGAAAAACTGTTTTTT	CASSPGQGRANEKLFF
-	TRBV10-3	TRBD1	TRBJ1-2	TGTGCCATCAGGGCCCATGGACAGGGCTTATATGGCTACACCTTC	CAIRAHGQGLYGYTF
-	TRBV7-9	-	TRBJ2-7	TGTGCCAGCAGCTCCACCTCGGCCGAGCAGTACTTC	CASSSTSAEQYF
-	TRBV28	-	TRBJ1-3	TGTGCCAGCACACGGGCTGGAAACACCATATATTTT	CASTRAGNTIYF
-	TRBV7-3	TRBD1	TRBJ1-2	TGTGCCAGCAGCTCTACGCTGGGGACAGGGGAATATGGCTACACCTTC	CASSSTLGTGEYGYTF
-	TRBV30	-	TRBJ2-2	TGTGCCTGGAGTGTACCTGGTATCGGGGAGCTGTTTTTT	CAWSVPGIGELFF